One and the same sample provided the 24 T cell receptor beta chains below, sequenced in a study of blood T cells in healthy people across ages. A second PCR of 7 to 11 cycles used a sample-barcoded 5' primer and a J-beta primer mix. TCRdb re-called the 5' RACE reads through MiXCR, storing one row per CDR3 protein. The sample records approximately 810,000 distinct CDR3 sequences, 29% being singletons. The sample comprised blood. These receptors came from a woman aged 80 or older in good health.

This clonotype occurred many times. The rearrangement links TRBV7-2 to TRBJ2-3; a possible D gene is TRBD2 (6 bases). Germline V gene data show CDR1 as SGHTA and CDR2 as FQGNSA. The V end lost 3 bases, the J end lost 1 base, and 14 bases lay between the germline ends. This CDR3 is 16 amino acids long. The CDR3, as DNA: TGTGCCAGCAGCTTGGAGGGAGCGCGGGGCACAGATACGCAGTATTTT. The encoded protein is CASSLEGARGTDTQYF.

The CDR3 DNA sequence: TGTGCCAGCAGTTTATCGTGGGGGGGAGCTTTCTTT. It yields the protein CASSLSWGGAFF. The V gene is TRBV28, the J gene TRBJ1-1; D might be TRBD1 (5 bases). V lost 1 base and J lost 10, with 10 bases in between. Germline CDR1 is MDHEN and CDR2 is SYDVKM. The CDR3 runs to 12 residues.

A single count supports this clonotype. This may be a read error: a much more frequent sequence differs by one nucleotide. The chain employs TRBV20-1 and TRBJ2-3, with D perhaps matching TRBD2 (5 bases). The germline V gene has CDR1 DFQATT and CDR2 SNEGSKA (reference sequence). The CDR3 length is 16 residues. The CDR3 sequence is CSARELAPSSTDTQDF. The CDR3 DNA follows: TGCAGTGCTAGAGAATTAGCACCCTCTAGCACAGATACGCAGGATTTT.

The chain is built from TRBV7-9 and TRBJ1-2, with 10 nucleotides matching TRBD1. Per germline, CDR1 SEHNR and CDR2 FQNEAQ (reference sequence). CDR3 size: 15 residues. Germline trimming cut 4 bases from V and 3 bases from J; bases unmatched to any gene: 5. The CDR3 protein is CASSSSGTGDYGYTF. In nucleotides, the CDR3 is TGTGCCAGCAGCTCCTCCGGGACAGGGGACTATGGCTACACCTTC.

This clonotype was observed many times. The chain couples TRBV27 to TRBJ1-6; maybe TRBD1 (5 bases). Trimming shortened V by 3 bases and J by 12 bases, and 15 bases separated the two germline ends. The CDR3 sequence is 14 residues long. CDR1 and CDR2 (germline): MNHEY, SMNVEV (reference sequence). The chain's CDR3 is CASSFRDGGRPLHF. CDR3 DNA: TGTGCCAGCAGTTTTAGGGACGGTGGAAGACCCCTCCACTTT.

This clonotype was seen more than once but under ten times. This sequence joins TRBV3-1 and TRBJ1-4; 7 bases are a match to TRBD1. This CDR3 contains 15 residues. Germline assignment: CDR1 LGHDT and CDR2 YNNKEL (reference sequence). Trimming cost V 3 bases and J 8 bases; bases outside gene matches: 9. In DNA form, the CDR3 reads TGTGCCAGCAGCCAGCGACAGGGCTTTCGAGAAAAACTGTTTTTT. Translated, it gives CASSQRQGFREKLFF.

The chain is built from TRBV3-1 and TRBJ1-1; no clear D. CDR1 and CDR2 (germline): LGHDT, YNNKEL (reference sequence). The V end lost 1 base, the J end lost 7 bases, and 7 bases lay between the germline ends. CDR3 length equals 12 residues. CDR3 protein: CASSQVAGEAFF. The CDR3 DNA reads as TGTGCCAGCAGCCAAGTAGCAGGTGAAGCTTTCTTT.

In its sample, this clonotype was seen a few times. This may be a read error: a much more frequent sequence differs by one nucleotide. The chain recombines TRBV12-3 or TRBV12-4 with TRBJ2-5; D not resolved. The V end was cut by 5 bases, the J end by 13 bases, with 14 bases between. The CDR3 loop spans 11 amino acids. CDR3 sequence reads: CASSPGRIRYF. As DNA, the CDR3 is TGTGCCAGCAGTCCAGGACGCATTCGGTACTTC.

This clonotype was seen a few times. The CDR3 DNA is TGCGCCAGCAGCTTGCGGGGGAAGGCCCAGTACTTC. This gives the protein CASSLRGKAQYF. The chain joins TRBV5-1 to TRBJ2-5; a possible D gene is TRBD2 (6 bases). From germline, CDR1 is SGHRS and CDR2 YFSETQ. V lost 1 base, J lost 9 bases, and 10 bases lay in between. This CDR3 comprises 12 residues.

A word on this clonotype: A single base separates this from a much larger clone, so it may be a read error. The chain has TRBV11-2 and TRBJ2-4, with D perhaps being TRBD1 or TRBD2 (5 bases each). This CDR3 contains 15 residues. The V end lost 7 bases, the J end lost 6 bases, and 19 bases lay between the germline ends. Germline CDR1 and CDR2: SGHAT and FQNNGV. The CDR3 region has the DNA TGTGCCAGCAACGATGCGAGGGGCTGGACAAACATTCAGTACTTC. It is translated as CASNDARGWTNIQYF.

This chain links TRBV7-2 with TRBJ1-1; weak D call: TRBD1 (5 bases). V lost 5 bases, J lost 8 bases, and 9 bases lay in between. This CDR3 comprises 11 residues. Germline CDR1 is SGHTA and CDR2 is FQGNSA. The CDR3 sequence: CASSLHREAFF. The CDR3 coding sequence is TGTGCCAGCAGCCTCCACAGGGAAGCTTTCTTT.

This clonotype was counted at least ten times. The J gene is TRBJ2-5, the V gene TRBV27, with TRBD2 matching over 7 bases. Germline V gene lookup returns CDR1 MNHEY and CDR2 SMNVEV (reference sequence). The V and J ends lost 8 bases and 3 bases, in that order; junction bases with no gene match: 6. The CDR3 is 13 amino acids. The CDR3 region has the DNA TGTGCCAGCGGAAGAAGCGGGAAAGAGACCCAGTACTTC. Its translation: CASGRSGKETQYF.

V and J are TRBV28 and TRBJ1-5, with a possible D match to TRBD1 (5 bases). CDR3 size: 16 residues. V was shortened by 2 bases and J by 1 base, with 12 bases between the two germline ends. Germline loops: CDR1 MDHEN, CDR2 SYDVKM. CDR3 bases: TGTGCCAGCAGTTTACAGGGTTTTTCCAGCAATCAGCCCCAGCATTTT. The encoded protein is CASSLQGFSSNQPQHF. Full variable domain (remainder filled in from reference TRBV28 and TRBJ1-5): DVKVTQSSRYLVKRTGEKVFLECVQDMDHENMFWYRQDPGLGLRLIYFSYDVKMKEKGDIPEGYSVSREKKERFSLILESASTNQTSMYLCASSLQGFSSNQPQHFGDGTRLSIL.

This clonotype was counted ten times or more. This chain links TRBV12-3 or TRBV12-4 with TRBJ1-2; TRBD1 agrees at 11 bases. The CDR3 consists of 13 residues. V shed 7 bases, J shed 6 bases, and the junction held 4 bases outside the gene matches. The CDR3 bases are TGTGCCAGCACCGGACAGGGGGCAAATGGCTACACCTTC. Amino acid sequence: CASTGQGANGYTF.

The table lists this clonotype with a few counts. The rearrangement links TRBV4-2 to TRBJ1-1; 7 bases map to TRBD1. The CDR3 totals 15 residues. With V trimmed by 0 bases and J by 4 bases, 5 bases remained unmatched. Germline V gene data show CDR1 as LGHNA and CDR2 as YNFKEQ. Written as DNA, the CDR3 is TGTGCCAGCAGCCAAGAGGCAGGGGGTGGCACTGAAGCTTTCTTT. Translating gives CASSQEAGGGTEAFF.

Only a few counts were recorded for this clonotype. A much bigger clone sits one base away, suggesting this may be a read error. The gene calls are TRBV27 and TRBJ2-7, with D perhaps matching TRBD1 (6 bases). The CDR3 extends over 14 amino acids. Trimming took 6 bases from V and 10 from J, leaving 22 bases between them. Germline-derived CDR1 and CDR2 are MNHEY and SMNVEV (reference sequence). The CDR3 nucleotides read TGTGCCAGCAGCCGATTTGAGCGGTCAGGGGCCCAGTACTTC. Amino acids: CASSRFERSGAQYF.

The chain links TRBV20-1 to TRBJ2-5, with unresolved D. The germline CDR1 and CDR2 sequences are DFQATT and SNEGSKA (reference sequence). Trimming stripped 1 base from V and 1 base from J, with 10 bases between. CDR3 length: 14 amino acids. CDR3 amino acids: CSARAGEVQETQYF. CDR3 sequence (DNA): TGCAGTGCTAGAGCCGGAGAGGTCCAAGAGACCCAGTACTTC.

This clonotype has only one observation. DNA for the CDR3: TGTGCCAGCTCACCAGGCACTCCTGGCTACACCTTC. Translation: CASSPGTPGYTF. V and J are TRBV18 and TRBJ1-2; D remains unclear. CDR1 is KGHSH, CDR2 LQKENI, per germline. The CDR3 sequence is 12 residues long. The V end was cut by 2 bases, the J end by 7 bases, with 8 bases between.

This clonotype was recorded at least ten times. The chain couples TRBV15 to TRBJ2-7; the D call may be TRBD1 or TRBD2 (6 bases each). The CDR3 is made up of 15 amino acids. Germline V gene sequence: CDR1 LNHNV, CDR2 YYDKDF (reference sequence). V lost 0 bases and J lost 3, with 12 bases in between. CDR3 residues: CATSRERDNFYEQYF. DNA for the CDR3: TGTGCCACCAGCAGAGAGCGGGACAACTTCTACGAGCAGTACTTC.

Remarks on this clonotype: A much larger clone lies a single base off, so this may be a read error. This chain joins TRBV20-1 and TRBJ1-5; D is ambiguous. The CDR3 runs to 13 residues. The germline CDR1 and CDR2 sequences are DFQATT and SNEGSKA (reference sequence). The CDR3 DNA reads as TGCAGTGCAGGAGGACGGTTCAATCGGCCCCAGCATTTT. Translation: CSAGGRFNRPQHF.

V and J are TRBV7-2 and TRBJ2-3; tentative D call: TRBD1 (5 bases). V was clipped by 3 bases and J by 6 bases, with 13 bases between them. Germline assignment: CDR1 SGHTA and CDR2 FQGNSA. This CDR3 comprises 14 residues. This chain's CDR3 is CASSFRGRWDTQYF. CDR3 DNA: TGTGCCAGCAGCTTTAGGGGTCGGTGGGATACGCAGTATTTT.

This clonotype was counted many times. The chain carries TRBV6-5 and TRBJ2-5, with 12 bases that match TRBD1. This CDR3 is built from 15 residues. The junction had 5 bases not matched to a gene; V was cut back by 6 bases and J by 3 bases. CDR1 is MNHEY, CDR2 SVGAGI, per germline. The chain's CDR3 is CASSRDRGREETQYF. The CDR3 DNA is TGTGCCAGCAGCCGGGACAGGGGGCGAGAAGAGACCCAGTACTTC.

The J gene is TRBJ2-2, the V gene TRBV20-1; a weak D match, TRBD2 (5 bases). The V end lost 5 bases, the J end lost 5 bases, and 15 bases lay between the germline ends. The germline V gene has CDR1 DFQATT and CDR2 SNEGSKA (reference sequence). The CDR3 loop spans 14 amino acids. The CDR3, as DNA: TGCAGTGCTCAGGCGGGTGTTGGAACCGGGGAGCTGTTTTTT. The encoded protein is CSAQAGVGTGELFF.

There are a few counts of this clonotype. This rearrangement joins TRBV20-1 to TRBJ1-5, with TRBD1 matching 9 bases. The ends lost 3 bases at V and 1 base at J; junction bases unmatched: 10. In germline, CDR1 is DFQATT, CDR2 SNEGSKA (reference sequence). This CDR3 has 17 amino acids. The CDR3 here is CSARDRGRFGSNQPQHF. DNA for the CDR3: TGCAGTGCTAGGGACAGGGGTCGCTTCGGGAGCAATCAGCCCCAGCATTTT.